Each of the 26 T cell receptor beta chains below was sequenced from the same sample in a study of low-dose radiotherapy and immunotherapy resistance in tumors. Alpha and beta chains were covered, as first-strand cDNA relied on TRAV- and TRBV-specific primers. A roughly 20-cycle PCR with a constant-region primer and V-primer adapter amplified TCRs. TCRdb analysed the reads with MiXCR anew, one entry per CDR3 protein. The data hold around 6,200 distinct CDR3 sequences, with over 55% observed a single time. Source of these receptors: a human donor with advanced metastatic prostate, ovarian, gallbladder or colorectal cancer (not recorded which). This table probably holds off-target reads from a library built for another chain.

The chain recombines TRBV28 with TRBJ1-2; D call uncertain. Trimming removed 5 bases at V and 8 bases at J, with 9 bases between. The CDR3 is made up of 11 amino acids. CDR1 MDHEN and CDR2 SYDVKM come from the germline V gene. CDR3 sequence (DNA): TGTGCCAGCAGTGAGGTATCGGGCTACACCTTC. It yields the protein CASSEVSGYTF.

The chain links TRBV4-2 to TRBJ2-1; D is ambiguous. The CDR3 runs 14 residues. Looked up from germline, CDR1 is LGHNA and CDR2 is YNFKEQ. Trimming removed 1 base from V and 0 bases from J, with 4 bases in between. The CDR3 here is CASSQGFSYNEQFF. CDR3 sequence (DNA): TGTGCCAGCAGCCAAGGGTTCTCCTACAATGAGCAGTTCTTC.

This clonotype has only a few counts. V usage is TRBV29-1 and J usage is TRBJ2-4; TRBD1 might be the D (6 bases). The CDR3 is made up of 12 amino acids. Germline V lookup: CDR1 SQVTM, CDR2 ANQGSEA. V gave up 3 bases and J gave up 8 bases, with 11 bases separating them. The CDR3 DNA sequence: TGCAGCGTTGAGGTTGGGGGCTACATTCAGTACTTC. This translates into CSVEVGGYIQYF.

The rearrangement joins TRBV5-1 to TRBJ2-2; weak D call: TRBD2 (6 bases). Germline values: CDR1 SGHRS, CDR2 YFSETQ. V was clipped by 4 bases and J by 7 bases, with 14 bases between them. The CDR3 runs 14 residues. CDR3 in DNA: TGCGCCAGCAGCGGAGGGACTTCCCACGGGGAGCTGTTTTTT. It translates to CASSGGTSHGELFF.

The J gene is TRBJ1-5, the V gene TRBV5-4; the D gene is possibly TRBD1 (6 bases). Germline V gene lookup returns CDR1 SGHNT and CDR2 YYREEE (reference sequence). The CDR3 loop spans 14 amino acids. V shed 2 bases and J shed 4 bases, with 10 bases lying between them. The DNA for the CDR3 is TGTGCCAGCAGCTTAGGACAGATAAATCAGCCCCAGCATTTT. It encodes CASSLGQINQPQHF.

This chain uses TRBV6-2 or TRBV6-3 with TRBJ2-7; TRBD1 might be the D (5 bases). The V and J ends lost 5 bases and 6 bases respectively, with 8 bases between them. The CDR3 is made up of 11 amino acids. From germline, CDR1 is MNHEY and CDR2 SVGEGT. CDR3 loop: CASSLGAEQYF. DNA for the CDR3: TGTGCCAGCAGTCTAGGGGCCGAGCAGTACTTC.

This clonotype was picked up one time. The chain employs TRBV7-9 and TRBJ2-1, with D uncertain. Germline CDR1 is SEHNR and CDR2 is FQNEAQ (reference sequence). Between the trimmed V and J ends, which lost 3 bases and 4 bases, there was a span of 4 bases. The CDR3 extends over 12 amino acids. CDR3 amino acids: CASSFSYNEQFF. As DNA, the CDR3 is TGTGCCAGCAGCTTCTCTTACAATGAGCAGTTCTTC. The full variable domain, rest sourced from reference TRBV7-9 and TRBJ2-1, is DTGVSQNPRHKITKRGQNVTFRCDPISEHNRLYWYRQTLGQGPEFLTYFQNEAQLEKSRLLSDRFSAERPKGSFSTLEIQRTEQGDSAMYLCASSFSYNEQFFGPGTRLTVL.

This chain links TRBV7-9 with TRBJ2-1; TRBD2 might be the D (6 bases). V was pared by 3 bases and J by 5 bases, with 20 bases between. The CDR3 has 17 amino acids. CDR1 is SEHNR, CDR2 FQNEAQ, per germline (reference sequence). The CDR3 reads CASSFERGLPRDNEQFF. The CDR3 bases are TGTGCCAGCAGCTTCGAAAGGGGACTCCCACGAGACAATGAGCAGTTCTTC.

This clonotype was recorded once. CDR3 in DNA: TGCAGTGCCACCGGGACAGGGGGTTTTGGCAATCAGCCCCAGCATTTT. Its translation: CSATGTGGFGNQPQHF. The chain couples TRBV20-1 to TRBJ1-5; 11 bases match TRBD1. CDR1 is DFQATT, CDR2 SNEGSKA, per germline (reference sequence). The CDR3 covers 16 residues. V trimming: 6 bases; J trimming: 2 bases; junction bases outside the gene matches: 9.

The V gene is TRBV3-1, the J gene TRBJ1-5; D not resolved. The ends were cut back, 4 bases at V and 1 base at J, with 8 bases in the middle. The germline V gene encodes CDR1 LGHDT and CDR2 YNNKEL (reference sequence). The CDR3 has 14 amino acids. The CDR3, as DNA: TGTGCCAGCAGCCTCACCGGGAGCAATCAGCCCCAGCATTTT. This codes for CASSLTGSNQPQHF.

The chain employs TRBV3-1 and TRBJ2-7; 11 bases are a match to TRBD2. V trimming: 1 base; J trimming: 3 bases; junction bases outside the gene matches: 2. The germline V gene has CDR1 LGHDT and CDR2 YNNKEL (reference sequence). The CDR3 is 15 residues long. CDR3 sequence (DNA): TGTGCCAGCAGCCAAGTTACTAGCGGGAGCTACGAGCAGTACTTC. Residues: CASSQVTSGSYEQYF.

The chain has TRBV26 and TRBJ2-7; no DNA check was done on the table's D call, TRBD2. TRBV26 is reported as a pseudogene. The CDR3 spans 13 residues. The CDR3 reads CASRPSGKREQYF. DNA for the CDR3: TGTGCCAGCAGACCCAGCGGGAAACGCGAGCAGTACTTC.

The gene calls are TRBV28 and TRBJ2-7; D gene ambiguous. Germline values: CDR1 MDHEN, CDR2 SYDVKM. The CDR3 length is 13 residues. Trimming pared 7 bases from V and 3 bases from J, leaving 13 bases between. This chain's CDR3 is CASIGASFYEQYF. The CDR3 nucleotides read TGTGCCAGCATTGGTGCGTCTTTCTACGAGCAGTACTTC.

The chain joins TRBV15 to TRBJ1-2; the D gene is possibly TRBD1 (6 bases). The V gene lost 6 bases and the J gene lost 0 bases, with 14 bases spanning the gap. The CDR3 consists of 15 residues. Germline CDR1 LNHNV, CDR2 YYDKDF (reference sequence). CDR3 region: CATRDSDSPNYGYTF. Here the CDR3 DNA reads TGTGCCACCAGGGACAGCGACTCCCCTAACTATGGCTACACCTTC.

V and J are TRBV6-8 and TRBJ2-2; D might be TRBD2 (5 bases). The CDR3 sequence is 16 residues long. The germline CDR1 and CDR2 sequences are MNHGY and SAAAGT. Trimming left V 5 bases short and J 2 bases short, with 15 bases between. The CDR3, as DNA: TGTGCCAGCAGTCGCCCTTCCGGGGTCAACACCGGGGAGCTGTTTTTT. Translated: CASSRPSGVNTGELFF.

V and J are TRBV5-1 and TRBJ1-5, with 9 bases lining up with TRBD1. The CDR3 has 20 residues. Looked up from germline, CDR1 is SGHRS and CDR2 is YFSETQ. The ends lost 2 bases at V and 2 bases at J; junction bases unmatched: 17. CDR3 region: CASSLPRNITGGTGNQPQHF. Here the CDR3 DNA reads TGCGCCAGCAGCTTACCACGAAATATTACAGGGGGCACGGGCAATCAGCCCCAGCATTTT.

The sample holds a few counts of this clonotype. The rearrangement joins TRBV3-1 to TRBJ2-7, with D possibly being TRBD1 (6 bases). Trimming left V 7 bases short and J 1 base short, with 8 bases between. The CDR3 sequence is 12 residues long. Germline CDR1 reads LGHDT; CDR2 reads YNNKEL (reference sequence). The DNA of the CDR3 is TGTGCCAGCAAGGGGGTATCCTACGAGCAGTACTTC. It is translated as CASKGVSYEQYF.

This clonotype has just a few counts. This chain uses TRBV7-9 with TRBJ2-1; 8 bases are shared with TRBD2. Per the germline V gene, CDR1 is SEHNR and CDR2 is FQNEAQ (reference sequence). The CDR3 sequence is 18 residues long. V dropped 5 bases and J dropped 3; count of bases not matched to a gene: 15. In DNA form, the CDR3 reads TGTGCCAGCAGCCGTCCCCTCCTAGCGGGTAAGAACTACAATGAGCAGTTCTTC. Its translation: CASSRPLLAGKNYNEQFF.

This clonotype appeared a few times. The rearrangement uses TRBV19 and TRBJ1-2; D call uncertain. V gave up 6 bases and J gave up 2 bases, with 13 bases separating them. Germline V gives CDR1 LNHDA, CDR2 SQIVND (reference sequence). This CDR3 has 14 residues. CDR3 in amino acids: CASRRRETNYGYTF. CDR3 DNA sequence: TGTGCCAGTAGAAGGCGGGAGACAAACTATGGCTACACCTTC.

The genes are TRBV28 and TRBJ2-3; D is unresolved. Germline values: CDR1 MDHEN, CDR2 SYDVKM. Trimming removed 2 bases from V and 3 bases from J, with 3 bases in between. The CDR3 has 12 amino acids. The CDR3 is CASSLRTDTQYF. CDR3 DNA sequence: TGTGCCAGCAGTTTACGAACAGATACGCAGTATTTT.

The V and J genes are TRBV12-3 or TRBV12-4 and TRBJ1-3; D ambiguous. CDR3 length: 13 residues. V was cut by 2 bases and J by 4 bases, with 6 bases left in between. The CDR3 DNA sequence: TGTGCCAGCAGTTTACTAGAGGGAAACACCATATATTTT. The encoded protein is CASSLLEGNTIYF.

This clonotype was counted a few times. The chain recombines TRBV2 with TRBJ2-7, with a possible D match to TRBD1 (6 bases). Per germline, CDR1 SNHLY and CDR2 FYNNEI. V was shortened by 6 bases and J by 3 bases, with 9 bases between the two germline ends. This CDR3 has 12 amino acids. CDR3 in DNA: TGTGCCAGCAGGGACAGATACTACGAGCAGTACTTC. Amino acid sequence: CASRDRYYEQYF.

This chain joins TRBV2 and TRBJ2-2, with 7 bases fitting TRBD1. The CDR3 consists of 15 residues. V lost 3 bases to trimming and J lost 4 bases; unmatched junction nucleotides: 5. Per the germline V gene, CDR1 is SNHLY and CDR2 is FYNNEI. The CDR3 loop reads CASSDRGLSTGELFF. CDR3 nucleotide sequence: TGTGCCAGCAGTGACAGGGGGTTGTCCACCGGGGAGCTGTTTTTT.

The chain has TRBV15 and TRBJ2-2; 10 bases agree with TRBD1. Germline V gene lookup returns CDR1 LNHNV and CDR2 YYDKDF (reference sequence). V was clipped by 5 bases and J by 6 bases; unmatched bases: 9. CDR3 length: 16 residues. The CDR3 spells CATSGRQGANAGELFF. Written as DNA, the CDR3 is TGTGCCACCAGCGGCAGACAGGGGGCAAACGCCGGGGAGCTGTTTTTT.

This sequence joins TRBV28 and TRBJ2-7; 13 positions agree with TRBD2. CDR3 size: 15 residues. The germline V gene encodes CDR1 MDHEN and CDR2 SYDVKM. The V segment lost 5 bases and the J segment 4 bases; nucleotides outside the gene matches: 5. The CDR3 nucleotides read TGTGCCAGCAGTCCCACGGGACTAGCGGGATACGAGCAGTACTTC. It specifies CASSPTGLAGYEQYF.

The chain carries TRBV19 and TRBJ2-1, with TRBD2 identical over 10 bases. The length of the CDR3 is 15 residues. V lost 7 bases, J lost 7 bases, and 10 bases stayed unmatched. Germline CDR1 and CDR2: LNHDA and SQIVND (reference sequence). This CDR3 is CASKPQAGGTNEQFF. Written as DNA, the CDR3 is TGTGCCAGTAAACCGCAAGCGGGAGGGACAAATGAGCAGTTCTTC. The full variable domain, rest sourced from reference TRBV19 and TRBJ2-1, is DGGITQSPKYLFRKEGQNVTLSCEQNLNHDAMYWYRQDPGQGLRLIYYSQIVNDFQKGDIAEGYSVSREKKESFPLTVTSAQKNPTAFYLCASKPQAGGTNEQFFGPGTRLTVL.